The source of this T cell receptor beta chain is a study of blood T cell repertoires in COVID-19. About the study: PBMCs, B-cell-depleted T cells, or T cells were the source of the cDNA or gDNA that made up the material.

The assay was immunoSEQ multiplex PCR, and TCRdb's table has in-frame clones only and misses some. The repertoire holds about 190,000 clones, with 70% to 85% as singletons. In germline, CDR1 is ENHRY, CDR2 SYGVKD. The CDR3 consists of 13 residues. Trimming cost V 11 bases and J 6 bases; bases outside gene matches: 9. The rearrangement links TRBV10-3 to TRBJ2-1, with 8 nucleotides matching TRBD1. The sequenced sample was peripheral blood. This receptor was obtained from a man aged 50 to 60 who had recovered from COVID-19. This CDR3 reads CAGSGTGLNEQFF. CDR3 coding DNA: TGTGCCGGGAGTGGGACAGGACTCAATGAGCAGTTCTTC.